Listed below are T cell receptor beta chains from one sample, sequenced in a study of blood T cell repertoires in COVID-19. Libraries were prepared by immunoSEQ multiplex PCR; TCRdb keeps only in-frame clonotypes and omits some of them. In the table there are about 100,000 clones, 65% to 90% of which are singletons. Sequencing was carried out using peripheral blood. The receptors originated from a man older than 75 with acute or convalescent COVID-19. Both conserved end residues are part of each CDR3. A D gene is named only where the DNA matches it firmly. Clone size is given for some rows only: seen once, a few or many times, or a class if the clone is expanded.

>TRBD1|TRBV2|TRBJ1-1|once
TGTGCCAGCAGTGAGACCCCACAGACAGGGGCGTCTGAAGCTTTCTTT
CASSETPQTGASEAFF
>TRBD2|TRBV25-1|TRBJ2-1|NA
TGTGCCAGCGGGGCGGGAGATGGATCCTACAATGAGCAGTTCTTC
CASGAGDGSYNEQFF
>NA|TRBV7-2|TRBJ2-3|NA
TGTGCCAGCAGCTCCGACTCGGCACACACAGATACGCAGTATTTT
CASSSDSAHTDTQYF
>NA|TRBV6-5|TRBJ2-1|NA
TGTGCCAGCAGTTACTCCGGGACACTCACGAATGAGCAGTTCTTC
CASSYSGTLTNEQFF
>TRBD2|TRBV7-2|TRBJ2-2|NA
TGTGCCAGCAGCTTAACGGGAGGGAACACCGGGGAGCTGTTTTTT
CASSLTGGNTGELFF
>TRBD1|TRBV27|TRBJ1-2|NA
TGTGCCAGCAGTCCGACAGGGCGACATGGCTACACCTTC
CASSPTGRHGYTF
>NA|TRBV28|TRBJ1-2|NA
TGTGCCAGCAGTGTACAGGGATTTGGCTACACCTTC
CASSVQGFGYTF
>TRBD2|TRBV5-1|TRBJ2-7|NA
TGCGCCAGCAGCTTGGGCGCGGGAGGCCCCAGCGAGCAGTACTTC
CASSLGAGGPSEQYF
>TRBD1|TRBV7-2|TRBJ1-5|few
TGTGCCAGCAGCTCGACAGGGGGCCTCGTCGGGCAGCCCCAGCATTTT
CASSSTGGLVGQPQHF
>NA|TRBV10-3|TRBJ2-1|NA
TGTGCCATCAGTGAATTCGGGAGAGACACCAAATTCTCCTACAATGAGCAGTTCTTC
CAISEFGRDTKFSYNEQFF
>TRBD1|TRBV6-5|TRBJ2-7|NA
TGTGCCAGCAGTTACTCGGACAGGGTCTCCTACGAGCAGTACTTC
CASSYSDRVSYEQYF
>TRBD1|TRBV7-2|TRBJ2-7|NA
TGTGCCAGCAGCTTAGGACAGGGGGACCCCTACGAGCAGTACTTC
CASSLGQGDPYEQYF
>NA|TRBV5-8|TRBJ2-1|once
TGTGCCAGCGGTAACACAGTGCGAAATGAGCAGTTCTTC
CASGNTVRNEQFF
>TRBD2|TRBV19|TRBJ2-1|NA
TGTGCCAGTAGTAGACACCCCTCTACTAGCGGCCCCTACAATGAGCAGTTCTTC
CASSRHPSTSGPYNEQFF
>NA|TRBV7-2|TRBJ2-3|NA
TGTGCCAGCAGTGGGGACATAGGCACAGATACGCAGTATTTT
CASSGDIGTDTQYF
>TRBD2|TRBV6-5|TRBJ2-1|once
TGTGCCAGCAGTTACCTAGCGGGCAATGAGCAGTTCTTC
CASSYLAGNEQFF
>NA|TRBV28|TRBJ2-5|NA
TGTGCCAGCAGTTTATCTCGTTGGGGCAGGGAAAATTCAGAGACCCAGTACTTC
CASSLSRWGRENSETQYF
>NA|TRBV9|TRBJ2-3|NA
TGTGCCAGCAGCGTGGGGAGCGTCACAGATACGCAGTATTTT
CASSVGSVTDTQYF
>NA|TRBV19|TRBJ2-7|NA
TGTGCCAGTAGTATAGCTCCTCAACCAGGGTACGAGCAGTACTTC
CASSIAPQPGYEQYF
>NA|TRBV7-9|TRBJ2-3|NA
TGTGCCAGCAGCCGCTCGACAGGCAGCACAGATACGCAGTATTTT
CASSRSTGSTDTQYF
>TRBD1|TRBV19|TRBJ1-5|once
TGTGCCAGTAGTCCTGAGGGGACAGGCTCTCGGCCCCAGCATTTT
CASSPEGTGSRPQHF
>TRBD1|TRBV28|TRBJ1-5|once
TGTGCCAGCAACCTCGGACAGGGGCAGTGGCAGCCCCAGCATTTT
CASNLGQGQWQPQHF
>NA|TRBV11-1|TRBJ2-2|NA
TGTGCCAGCAGCGCTAGCGTCACCGGGGAGCTGTTTTTT
CASSASVTGELFF
>TRBD2|TRBV7-2|TRBJ2-1|few
TGTGCCAGCAGCTTCCTAGCGGGAGACAATGAGCAGTTCTTC
CASSFLAGDNEQFF
>NA|TRBV19|TRBJ2-2|NA
TGTGCCAGTAGTATGGGACTCCAGTATGCCGGGGAGCTGTTTTTT
CASSMGLQYAGELFF
>NA|TRBV19|TRBJ1-5|once
TGTGCCAGTAGTATAGATGTCCAGCAGCCCCAGCATTTT
CASSIDVQQPQHF
>NA|TRBV13|TRBJ2-2|NA
TGTGCCAGCAGCTTAAGACTGATCGGGGAGCTGTTTTTT
CASSLRLIGELFF
>NA|TRBV11-1|TRBJ1-5|NA
TGTGCCAGCAGCTTATTCGTTTTTAGCAATCAGCCCCAGCATTTT
CASSLFVFSNQPQHF
>TRBD1|TRBV6-2/TRBV6-3|TRBJ1-2|NA
TGTGCCAGCAGTTCCGGGGACAGGTGGAACTATGGCTACACCTTC
CASSSGDRWNYGYTF
>TRBD1|TRBV27|TRBJ1-2|NA
TGTGCCAGCAGTCCGGGACAGCTAACCTATGGCTACACCTTC
CASSPGQLTYGYTF
>NA|TRBV18|TRBJ1-1|NA
TGTGCCAGCTCACCAGGGGCAGTGGGTAACACTGAAGCTTTCTTT
CASSPGAVGNTEAFF
>NA|TRBV24-1|TRBJ2-1|NA
TGTGCCACCAGTGAGAGAGGGAGCTCCTACAATGAGCAGTTCTTC
CATSERGSSYNEQFF
>TRBD2|TRBV7-2|TRBJ2-7|NA
TGTGCCAGCAGCTCTACTAGCGGACCCTTCTACGAGCAGTACTTC
CASSSTSGPFYEQYF
>NA|TRBV30|TRBJ2-1|NA
TGTGCCTGGAGGTCCGGGGGCTCCTACAATGAGCAGTTCTTC
CAWRSGGSYNEQFF
>NA|TRBV6-5|TRBJ1-3|NA
TGTGCCAGCAGCCGGACAGTAAAAGGAAACACCATATATTTT
CASSRTVKGNTIYF
>NA|TRBV24-1|TRBJ2-3|few
TGTGCCACCAGTGATTTGTCGTCTTCCACAGATACGCAGTATTTT
CATSDLSSSTDTQYF
>NA|TRBV6-5|TRBJ1-2|NA
TGTGCCAGCATCACCGGGGGGGCAAGTGGTGGCTACACCTTC
CASITGGASGGYTF
>NA|TRBV7-2|TRBJ1-1|NA
TGTGCCAGCAGCTTAACAGGCGCGGACACTGAAGCTTTCTTT
CASSLTGADTEAFF
>NA|TRBV11-1|TRBJ1-2|NA
TGTGCCAGCAGCTTAGGTGGAGACTATGGCTACACCTTC
CASSLGGDYGYTF
>NA|TRBV5-1|TRBJ2-7|NA
TGCGCCAGCAGCCTCGACAGGTGGGGGTACGAGCAGTACTTC
CASSLDRWGYEQYF
>TRBD1|TRBV6-6|TRBJ2-6|NA
TGTGCCAGCAGTGGCCAGGGGGCTGGGGCCAACGTCCTGACTTTC
CASSGQGAGANVLTF
>TRBD2|TRBV7-3|TRBJ2-1|NA
TGTGCCAGCAGCTTACGGTTCGCTAGCGGTACGTCGGAGCAGTTCTTC
CASSLRFASGTSEQFF
>TRBD1|TRBV29-1|TRBJ1-5|NA
TGCAGCGTTGCAGGGGGTTCGTATCAGCCCCAGCATTTT
CSVAGGSYQPQHF
>NA|TRBV7-9|TRBJ2-2|NA
TGTGCCAGCAGGATCGAGACCGGGGAGCTGTTTTTT
CASRIETGELFF
>TRBD1|TRBV5-4|TRBJ2-7|NA
TGTGCCAGCAGCTTGGCTCGACAGGGGGGCACCGAGCAGTACTTC
CASSLARQGGTEQYF
>NA|TRBV6-6|TRBJ1-3|few
TGTGCCAGTCGAAGGGAGCGAAACACCATATATTTT
CASRRERNTIYF
>TRBD1|TRBV6-2/TRBV6-3|TRBJ1-5|NA
TGTGCCAGCAGTCCCATGGACAGGGCGGGACGCAATCAGCCCCAGCATTTT
CASSPMDRAGRNQPQHF
>TRBD1|TRBV29-1|TRBJ1-6|NA
TGCAGCGTCGCCCTCGGACAGGGACCCAATTCACCCCTCCACTTT
CSVALGQGPNSPLHF
>NA|TRBV9|TRBJ2-3|NA
TGTGCCAGCAGCGTAGCTATCACAGATACGCAGTATTTT
CASSVAITDTQYF
>NA|TRBV12-3/TRBV12-4|TRBJ1-4|once
TGTGCCAGCAGTTGGGGGGGCGAAAAACTGTTTTTT
CASSWGGEKLFF
>NA|TRBV5-1|TRBJ2-6|NA
TGCGCCAGCAGCTTGTCGGGACAAGCCTTTAACTCTGGGGCCAACGTCCTGACTTTC
CASSLSGQAFNSGANVLTF
>TRBD1|TRBV25-1|TRBJ2-3|NA
TGTGCCAGCAGTGTCTCGACAGGGGTAACAGATACGCAGTATTTT
CASSVSTGVTDTQYF
>TRBD2|TRBV9|TRBJ2-1|NA
TGTGCCAGCAGCCTTTCCACCGGGACTAGCGGGGCCAATGAGCAGTTCTTC
CASSLSTGTSGANEQFF